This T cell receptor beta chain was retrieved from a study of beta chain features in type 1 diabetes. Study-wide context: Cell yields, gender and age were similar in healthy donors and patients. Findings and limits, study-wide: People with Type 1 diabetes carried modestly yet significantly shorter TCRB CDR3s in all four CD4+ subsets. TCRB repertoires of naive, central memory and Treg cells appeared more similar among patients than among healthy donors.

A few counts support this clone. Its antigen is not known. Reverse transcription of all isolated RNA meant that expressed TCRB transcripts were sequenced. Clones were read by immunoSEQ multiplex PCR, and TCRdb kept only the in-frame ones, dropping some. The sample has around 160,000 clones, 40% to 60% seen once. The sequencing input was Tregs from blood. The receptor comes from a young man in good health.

CDR3 nucleotides: TGTGCCAGCAGCGATTTGCGGGAGGGCCGTGGCACCGGGGAGCTGTTTTTT. It codes for CASSDLREGRGTGELFF. The genes are TRBV7-2 and TRBJ2-2; 9 bases map to TRBD2. This CDR3 has 17 amino acids. From germline, CDR1 is SGHTA and CDR2 FQGNSA. V lost 5 bases, J lost 4 bases, and 11 bases stayed unmatched.